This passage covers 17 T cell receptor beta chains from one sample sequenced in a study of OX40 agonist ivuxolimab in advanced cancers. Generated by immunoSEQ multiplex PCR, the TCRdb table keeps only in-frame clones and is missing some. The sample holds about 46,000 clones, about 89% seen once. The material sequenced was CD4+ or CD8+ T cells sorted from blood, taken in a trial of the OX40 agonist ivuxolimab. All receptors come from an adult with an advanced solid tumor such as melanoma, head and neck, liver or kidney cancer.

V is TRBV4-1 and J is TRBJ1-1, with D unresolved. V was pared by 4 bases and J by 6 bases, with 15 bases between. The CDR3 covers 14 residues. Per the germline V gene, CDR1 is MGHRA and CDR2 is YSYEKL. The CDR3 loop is CASSPLPQDAEAFF. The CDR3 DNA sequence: TGCGCCAGCAGCCCGCTACCCCAGGACGCTGAAGCTTTCTTT.

CDR3: CASSLVYGKNTEAFF. CDR3 nucleotides: TGTGCCAGCAGCTTAGTTTACGGGAAGAACACTGAAGCTTTCTTT. This chain connects TRBV11-2 to TRBJ1-1; no reliable D call. Germline CDR1 SGHAT, CDR2 FQNNGV. The length of the CDR3 is 15 residues. V shed 1 base and J shed 1 base, with 10 bases lying between them.

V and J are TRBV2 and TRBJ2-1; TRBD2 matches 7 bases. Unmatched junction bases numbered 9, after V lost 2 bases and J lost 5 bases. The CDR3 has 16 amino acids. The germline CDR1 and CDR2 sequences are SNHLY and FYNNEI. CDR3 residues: CASSEWTGGLHNEQFF. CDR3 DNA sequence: TGTGCCAGCAGTGAATGGACGGGGGGACTTCACAATGAGCAGTTCTTC. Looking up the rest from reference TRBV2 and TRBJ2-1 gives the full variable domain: EPEVTQTPSHQVTQMGQEVILRCVPISNHLYFYWYRQILGQKVEFLVSFYNNEISEKSEIFDDQFSVERPDGSNFTLKIRSTKLEDSAMYFCASSEWTGGLHNEQFFGPGTRLTVL.

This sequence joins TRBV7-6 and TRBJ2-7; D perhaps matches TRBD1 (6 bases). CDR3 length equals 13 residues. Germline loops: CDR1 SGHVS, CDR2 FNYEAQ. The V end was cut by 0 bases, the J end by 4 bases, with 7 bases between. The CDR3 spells CASSLADSYEQYF. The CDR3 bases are TGTGCCAGCAGCTTAGCGGACAGTTACGAGCAGTACTTC.

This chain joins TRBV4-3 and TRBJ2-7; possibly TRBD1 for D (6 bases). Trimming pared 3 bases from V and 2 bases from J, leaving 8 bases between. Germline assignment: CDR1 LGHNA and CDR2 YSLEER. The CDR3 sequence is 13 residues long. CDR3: CASSQGATYEQYF. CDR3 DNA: TGCGCCAGCAGCCAGGGGGCGACCTACGAGCAGTACTTC.

CDR3 DNA sequence: TGCGCCAGCAGTTTTGGGACAGGGGACGAGCAGTACTTC. This gives the protein CASSFGTGDEQYF. The chain couples TRBV5-1 to TRBJ2-7; 10 bases line up with TRBD1. Germline V gene lookup returns CDR1 SGHRS and CDR2 YFSETQ. Trimming at V came to 5 bases and at J to 5 bases, leaving 4 bases not matched to a gene. The CDR3 contains 13 residues.

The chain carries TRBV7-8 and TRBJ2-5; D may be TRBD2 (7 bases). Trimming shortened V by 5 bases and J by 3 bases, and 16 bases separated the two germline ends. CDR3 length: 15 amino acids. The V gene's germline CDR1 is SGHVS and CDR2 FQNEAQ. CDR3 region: CASSPVPGGKETQYF. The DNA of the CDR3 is TGTGCCAGCAGCCCCGTCCCGGGGGGCAAAGAGACCCAGTACTTC.

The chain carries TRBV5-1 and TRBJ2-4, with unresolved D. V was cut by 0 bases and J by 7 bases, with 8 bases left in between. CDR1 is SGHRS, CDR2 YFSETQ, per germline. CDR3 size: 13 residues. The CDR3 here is CASSLDLTNIQYF. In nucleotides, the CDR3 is TGCGCCAGCAGCTTGGACCTCACCAACATTCAGTACTTC.

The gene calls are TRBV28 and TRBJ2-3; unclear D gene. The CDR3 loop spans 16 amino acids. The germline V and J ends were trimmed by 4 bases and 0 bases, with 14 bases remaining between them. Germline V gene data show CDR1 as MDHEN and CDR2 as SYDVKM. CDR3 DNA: TGTGCCAGCAGTTCCATAGCCTTTAGAAGCACAGATACGCAGTATTTT. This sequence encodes CASSSIAFRSTDTQYF.

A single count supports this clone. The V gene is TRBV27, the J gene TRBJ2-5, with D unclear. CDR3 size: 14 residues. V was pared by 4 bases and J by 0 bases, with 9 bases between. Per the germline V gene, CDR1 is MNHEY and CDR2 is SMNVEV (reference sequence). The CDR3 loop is CASSSRMNQETQYF. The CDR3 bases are TGTGCCAGCAGTTCAAGAATGAACCAAGAGACCCAGTACTTC.

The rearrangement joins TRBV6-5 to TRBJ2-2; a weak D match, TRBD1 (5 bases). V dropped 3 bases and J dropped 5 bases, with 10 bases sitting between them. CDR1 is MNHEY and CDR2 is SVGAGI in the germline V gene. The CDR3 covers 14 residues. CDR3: CASSYQGRTGELFF. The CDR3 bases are TGTGCCAGCAGTTATCAGGGAAGAACCGGGGAGCTGTTTTTT.

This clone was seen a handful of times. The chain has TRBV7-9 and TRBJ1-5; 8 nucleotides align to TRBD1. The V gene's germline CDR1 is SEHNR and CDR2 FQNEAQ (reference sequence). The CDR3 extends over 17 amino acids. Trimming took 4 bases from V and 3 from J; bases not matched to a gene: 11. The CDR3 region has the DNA TGTGCCAGCAGCTCCTGGGGGGCGGACAGGGACAATCAGCCCCAGCATTTT. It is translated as CASSSWGADRDNQPQHF.

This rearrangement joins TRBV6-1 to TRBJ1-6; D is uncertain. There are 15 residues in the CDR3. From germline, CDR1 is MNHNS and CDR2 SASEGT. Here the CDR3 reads CALSLWSSYNSPLHF. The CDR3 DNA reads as TGTGCTCTAAGTCTATGGAGCTCCTATAATTCACCCCTCCACTTT.

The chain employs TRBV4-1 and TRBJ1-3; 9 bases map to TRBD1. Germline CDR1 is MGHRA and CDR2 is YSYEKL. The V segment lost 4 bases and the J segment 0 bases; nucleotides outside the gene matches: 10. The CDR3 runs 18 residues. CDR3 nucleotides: TGCGCCAGCAGCCCTGGGACAGGGTTTACAAGCTCTGGAAACACCATATATTTT. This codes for CASSPGTGFTSSGNTIYF.

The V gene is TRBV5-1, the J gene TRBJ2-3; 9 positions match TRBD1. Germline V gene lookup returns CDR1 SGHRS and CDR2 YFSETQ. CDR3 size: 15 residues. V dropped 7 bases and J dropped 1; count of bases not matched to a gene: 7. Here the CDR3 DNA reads TGCGCCAGCCATGGAGGGACAGGGCGCACAGATACGCAGTATTTT. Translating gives CASHGGTGRTDTQYF. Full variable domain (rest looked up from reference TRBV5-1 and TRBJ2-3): KAGVTQTPRYLIKTRGQQVTLSCSPISGHRSVSWYQQTPGQGLQFLFEYFSETQRNKGNFPGRFSGRQFSNSRSEMNVSTLELGDSALYLCASHGGTGRTDTQYFGPGTRLTVL.

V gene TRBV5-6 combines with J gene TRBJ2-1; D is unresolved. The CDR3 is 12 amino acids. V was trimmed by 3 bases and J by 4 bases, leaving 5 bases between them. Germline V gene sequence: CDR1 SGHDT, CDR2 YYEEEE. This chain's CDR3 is CASSSPYNEQFF. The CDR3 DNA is TGTGCCAGCAGCTCCCCATACAATGAGCAGTTCTTC.

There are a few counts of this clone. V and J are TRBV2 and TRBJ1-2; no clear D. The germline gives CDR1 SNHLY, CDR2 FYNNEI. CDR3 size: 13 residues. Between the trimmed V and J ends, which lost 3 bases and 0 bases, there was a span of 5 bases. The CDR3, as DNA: TGTGCCAGCAGTGACGGAGCTAACTATGGCTACACCTTC. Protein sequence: CASSDGANYGYTF.